This T cell receptor (beta chain) was captured in a study of cytomegalovirus exposure and HLA in healthy donors. Findings and limits, study-wide: Some TCR beta chains (over 150 of them) were listed as cytomegalovirus-associated.

Amplification used 60 Vbeta primers and 13 Jbeta primers. Clones were read by immunoSEQ multiplex PCR, and TCRdb kept only the in-frame ones, dropping some. This table holds 100,000 to 150,000 clones, under 80% found once. This clone was counted a few times. Its antigen is not identified. Germline V gene data show CDR1 as MNHNS and CDR2 as SASEGT. The CDR3 is 15 amino acids. With 6 bases clipped from V and 5 bases from J, the junction kept 10 bases outside the gene matches. This chain joins TRBV6-1 and TRBJ1-3; 7 nucleotides align to TRBD1. This TCR derives from a woman in her sixties in good health and CMV-seropositive. Sequenced: PBMCs. This CDR3 reads CASSPRDSRRNTIYF. CDR3 sequence (DNA): TGTGCCAGCAGCCCCCGGGACAGCCGGAGAAACACCATATATTTT.